This T cell receptor (beta chain) stems from a study of T-cell memory formation after mild COVID-19. The overall study: Largely, the TCR clusters proved donor specific.

Points from the study as a whole: Clones which contracted sat mainly in CM and EM if CD4+, and in EMRA if CD8+.

In the case of this clonotype: The antigen is not known.

TCRdb redid the calling of the 5' RACE reads with MiXCR, one entry per CDR3 protein. The data contain around 300,000 distinct CDR3 sequences, around 13% of them singletons. The sample was PBMCs or a T cell subset sorted from them (not recorded which). The source of this sequence is a young man who had mild COVID-19 (a few samples of this study predate the infection). Cell type and time point are not known.

The CDR3 is CASSPPDRVTYEQYF. The CDR3 coding sequence is TGTGCCAGCAGCCCCCCGGACAGGGTAACCTACGAGCAGTACTTC. The chain employs TRBV7-9 and TRBJ2-7, with 8 nucleotides matching TRBD1. Losses at the gene ends were 5 bases for V and 2 bases for J; bases not matched to a gene: 8. The germline gives CDR1 SEHNR, CDR2 FQNEAQ (reference sequence). The CDR3 runs to 15 residues.